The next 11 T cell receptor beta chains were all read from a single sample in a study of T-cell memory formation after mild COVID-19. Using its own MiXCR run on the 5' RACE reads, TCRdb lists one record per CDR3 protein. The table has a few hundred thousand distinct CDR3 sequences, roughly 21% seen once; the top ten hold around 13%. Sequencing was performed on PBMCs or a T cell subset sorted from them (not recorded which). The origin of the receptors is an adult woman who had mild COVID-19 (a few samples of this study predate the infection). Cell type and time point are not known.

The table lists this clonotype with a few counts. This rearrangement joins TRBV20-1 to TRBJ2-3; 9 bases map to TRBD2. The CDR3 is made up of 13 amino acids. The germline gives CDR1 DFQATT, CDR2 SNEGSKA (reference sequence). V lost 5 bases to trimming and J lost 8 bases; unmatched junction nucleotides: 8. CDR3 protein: CSALVAGAATQYF. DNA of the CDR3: TGCAGTGCTTTGGTAGCGGGGGCGGCTACGCAGTATTTT.

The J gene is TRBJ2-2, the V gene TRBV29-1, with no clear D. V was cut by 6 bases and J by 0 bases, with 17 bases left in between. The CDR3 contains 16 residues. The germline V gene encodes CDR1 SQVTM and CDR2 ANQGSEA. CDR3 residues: CSVLGVSRPNTGELFF. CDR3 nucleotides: TGCAGCGTGTTGGGTGTTTCTAGACCGAACACCGGGGAGCTGTTTTTT.

CDR3 protein: CAWSVAGGLGEQYF. CDR3 sequence (DNA): TGTGCCTGGAGTGTAGCAGGGGGCCTGGGTGAGCAGTACTTC. V usage is TRBV30 and J usage is TRBJ2-7, with 8 bases identical to TRBD1. The germline CDR1 and CDR2 sequences are GTSNPN and SVGIG (reference sequence). This CDR3 is 14 amino acids long. V shed 0 bases, J shed 7 bases, and the junction held 8 bases outside the gene matches.

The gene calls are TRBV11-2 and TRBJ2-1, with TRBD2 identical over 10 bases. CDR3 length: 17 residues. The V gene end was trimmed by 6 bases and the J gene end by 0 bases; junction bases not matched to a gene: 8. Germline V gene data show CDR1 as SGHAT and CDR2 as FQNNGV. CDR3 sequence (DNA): TGTGCCAGCAGTCCTACTAGCGGGGCGAGCTCCTACAATGAGCAGTTCTTC. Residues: CASSPTSGASSYNEQFF. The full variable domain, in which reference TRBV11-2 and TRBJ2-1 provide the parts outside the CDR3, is EAGVAQSPRYKIIEKRQSVAFWCNPISGHATLYWYQQILGQGPKLLIQFQNNGVVDDSQLPKDRFSAERLKGVDSTLKIQPAKLEDSAVYLCASSPTSGASSYNEQFFGPGTRLTVL.

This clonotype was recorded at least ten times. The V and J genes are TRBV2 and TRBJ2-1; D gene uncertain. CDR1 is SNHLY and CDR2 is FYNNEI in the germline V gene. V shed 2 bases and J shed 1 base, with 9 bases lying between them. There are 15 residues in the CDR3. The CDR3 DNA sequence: TGTGCCAGCAGTGAACTAGAAGGGTCCTACAATGAGCAGTTCTTC. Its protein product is CASSELEGSYNEQFF. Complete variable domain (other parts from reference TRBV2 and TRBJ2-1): EPEVTQTPSHQVTQMGQEVILRCVPISNHLYFYWYRQILGQKVEFLVSFYNNEISEKSEIFDDQFSVERPDGSNFTLKIRSTKLEDSAMYFCASSELEGSYNEQFFGPGTRLTVL.

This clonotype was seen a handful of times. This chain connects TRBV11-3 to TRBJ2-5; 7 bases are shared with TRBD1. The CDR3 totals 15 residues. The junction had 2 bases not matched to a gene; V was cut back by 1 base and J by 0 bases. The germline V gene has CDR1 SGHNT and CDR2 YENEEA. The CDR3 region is CASSLGDSNQETQYF. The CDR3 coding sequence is TGTGCCAGCAGCTTAGGGGACAGTAACCAAGAGACCCAGTACTTC. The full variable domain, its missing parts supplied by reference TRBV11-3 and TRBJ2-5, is EAGVVQSPRYKIIEKKQPVAFWCNPISGHNTLYWYLQNLGQGPELLIRYENEEAVDDSQLPKDRFSAERLKGVDSTLKIQPAELGDSAVYLCASSLGDSNQETQYFGPGTRLLVL.

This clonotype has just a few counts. CDR3 coding DNA: TGTGCTAGTGGTTTGGTACGAATGGCAGCCAACTATGGCTACACCTTC. This gives the protein CASGLVRMAANYGYTF. The chain employs TRBV12-5 and TRBJ1-2; D is uncertain. Per germline, CDR1 LGHNT and CDR2 FRNRAP. V lost 0 bases and J 2 bases, leaving 13 bases between the germline ends. The CDR3 extends over 16 amino acids.

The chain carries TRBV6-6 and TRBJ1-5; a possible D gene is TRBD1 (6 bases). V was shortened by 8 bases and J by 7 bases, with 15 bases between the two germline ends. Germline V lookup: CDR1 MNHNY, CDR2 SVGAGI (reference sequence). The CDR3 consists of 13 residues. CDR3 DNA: TGTGCCAGCCATCCCCTCCAGGGGCAGCCCCAGCATTTT. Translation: CASHPLQGQPQHF.

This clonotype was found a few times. The CDR3 DNA sequence: TGTGCCAGCAGTGACAGACACCCCTATGGCTACACCTTC. Amino acid sequence: CASSDRHPYGYTF. This chain joins TRBV6-5 and TRBJ1-2; possibly TRBD1 for D (5 bases). The V and J ends lost 5 bases and 4 bases respectively, with 11 bases between them. Germline V gene data show CDR1 as MNHEY and CDR2 as SVGAGI. The CDR3 runs 13 residues.

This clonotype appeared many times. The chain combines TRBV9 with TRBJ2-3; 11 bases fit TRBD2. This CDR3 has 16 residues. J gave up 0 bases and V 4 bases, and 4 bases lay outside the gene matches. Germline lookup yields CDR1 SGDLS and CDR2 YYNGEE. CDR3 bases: TGTGCCAGCAGCACCCGGACTAGCGGGAGCACAGATACGCAGTATTTT. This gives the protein CASSTRTSGSTDTQYF.

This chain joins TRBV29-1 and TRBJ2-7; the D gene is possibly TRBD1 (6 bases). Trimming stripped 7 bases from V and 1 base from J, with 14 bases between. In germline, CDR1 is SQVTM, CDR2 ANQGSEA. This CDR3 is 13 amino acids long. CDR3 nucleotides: TGCAGCGCCGAGGGACACGCTTCCTACGAGCAGTACTTC. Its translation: CSAEGHASYEQYF.